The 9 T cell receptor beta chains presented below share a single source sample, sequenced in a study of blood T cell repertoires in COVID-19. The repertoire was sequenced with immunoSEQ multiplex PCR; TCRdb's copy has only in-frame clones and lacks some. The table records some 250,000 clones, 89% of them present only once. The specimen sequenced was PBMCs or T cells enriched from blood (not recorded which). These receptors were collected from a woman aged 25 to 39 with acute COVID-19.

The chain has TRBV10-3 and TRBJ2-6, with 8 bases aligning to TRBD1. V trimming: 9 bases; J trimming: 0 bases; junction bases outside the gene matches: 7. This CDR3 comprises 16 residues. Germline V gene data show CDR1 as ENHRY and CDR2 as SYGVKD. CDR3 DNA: TGTGCCATTTCCGGGACAGGAGTCTCTGGGGCCAACGTCCTGACTTTC. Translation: CAISGTGVSGANVLTF.

In DNA, the CDR3 is TGTGCCAGCAGCTTAGTGCAGTCCAAAAACATTCAGTACTTC. This codes for CASSLVQSKNIQYF. The J gene is TRBJ2-4, the V gene TRBV7-9; unclear D gene. Per the germline V gene, CDR1 is SEHNR and CDR2 is FQNEAQ (reference sequence). The CDR3 extends over 14 amino acids. V lost 1 base and J lost 2, with 6 bases in between.

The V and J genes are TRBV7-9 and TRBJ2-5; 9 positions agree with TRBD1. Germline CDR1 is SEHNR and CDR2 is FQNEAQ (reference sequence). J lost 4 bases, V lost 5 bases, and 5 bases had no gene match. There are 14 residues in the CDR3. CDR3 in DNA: TGTGCCAGCAGCCCGACAGGGGGGGGAGAGACCCAGTACTTC. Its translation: CASSPTGGGETQYF.

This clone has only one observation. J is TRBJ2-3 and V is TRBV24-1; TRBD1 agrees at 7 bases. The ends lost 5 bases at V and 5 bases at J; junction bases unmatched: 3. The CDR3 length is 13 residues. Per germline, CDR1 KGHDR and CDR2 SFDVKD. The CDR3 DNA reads TGTGCCACCAGTGGGTCAGGGGGAGATACGCAGTATTTT. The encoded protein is CATSGSGGDTQYF.

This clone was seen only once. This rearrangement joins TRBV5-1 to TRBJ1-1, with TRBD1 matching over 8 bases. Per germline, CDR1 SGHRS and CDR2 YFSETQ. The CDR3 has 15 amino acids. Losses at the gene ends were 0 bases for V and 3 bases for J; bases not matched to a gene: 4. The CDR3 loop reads CASSLGTGYDTEAFF. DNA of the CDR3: TGCGCCAGCAGCTTGGGGACAGGGTATGACACTGAAGCTTTCTTT.

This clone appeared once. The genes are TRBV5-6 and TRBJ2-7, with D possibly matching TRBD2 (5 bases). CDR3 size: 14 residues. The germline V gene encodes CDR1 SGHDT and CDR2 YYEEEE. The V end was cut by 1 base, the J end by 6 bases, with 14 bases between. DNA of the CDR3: TGTGCCAGCAGCTTGCTGTCGGGGAGAGGCGAGCAGTACTTC. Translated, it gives CASSLLSGRGEQYF.

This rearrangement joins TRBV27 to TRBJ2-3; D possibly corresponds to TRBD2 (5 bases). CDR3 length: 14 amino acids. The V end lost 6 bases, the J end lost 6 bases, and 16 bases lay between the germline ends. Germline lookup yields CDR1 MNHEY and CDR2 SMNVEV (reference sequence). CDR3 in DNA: TGTGCCAGCAGCCCCGGGAATTCCTTCGATACGCAGTATTTT. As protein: CASSPGNSFDTQYF.

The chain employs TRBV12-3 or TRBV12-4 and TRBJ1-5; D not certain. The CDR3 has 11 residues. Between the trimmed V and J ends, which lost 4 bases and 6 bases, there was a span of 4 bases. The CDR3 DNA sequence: TGTGCCAGCAGTTACTCTCAGCCCCAGCATTTT. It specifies CASSYSQPQHF.

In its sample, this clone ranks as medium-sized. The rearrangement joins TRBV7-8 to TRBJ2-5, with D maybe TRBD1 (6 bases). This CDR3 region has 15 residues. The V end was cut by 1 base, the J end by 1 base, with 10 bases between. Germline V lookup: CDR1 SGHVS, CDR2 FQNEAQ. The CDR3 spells CASSLEGTTQETQYF. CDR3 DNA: TGTGCCAGCAGCTTAGAAGGGACAACCCAAGAGACCCAGTACTTC.